The text below deals with one T cell receptor beta chain. The data were taken from a study of T cells after somatic rescue of genetic block. Measured with immunoSEQ multiplex PCR; TCRdb has only the in-frame clones, and not every one. The table includes 50,000 to 60,000 clones, about 96% detected once. Per germline, CDR1 SGHDT and CDR2 YYEEEE. There are 17 residues in the CDR3. Trimming took 0 bases from V and 7 from J; bases not matched to a gene: 12. The sequenced sample consisted of peripheral blood mononuclear cells (PBMCs). This sequence joins TRBV5-6 and TRBJ2-1; 8 nucleotides line up with TRBD1. This receptor was obtained from a child younger than two. CDR3 sequence: CASSLARGQGAENEQFF. The CDR3, as DNA: TGTGCCAGCAGCTTGGCCCGTGGGCAGGGGGCCGAAAATGAGCAGTTCTTC.